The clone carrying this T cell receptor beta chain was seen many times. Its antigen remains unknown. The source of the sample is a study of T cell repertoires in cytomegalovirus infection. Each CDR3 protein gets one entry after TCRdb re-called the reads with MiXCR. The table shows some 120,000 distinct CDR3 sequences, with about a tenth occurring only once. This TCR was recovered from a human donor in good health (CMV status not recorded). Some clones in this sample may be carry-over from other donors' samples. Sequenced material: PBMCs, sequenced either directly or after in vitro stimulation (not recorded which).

The chain's CDR3 is CASSLEGNSNQPQHF. The CDR3 bases are TGTGCCAGCAGCTTAGAGGGCAATAGCAATCAGCCCCAGCATTTT. The chain is built from TRBV7-2 and TRBJ1-5; D unresolved. There are 15 residues in the CDR3. V lost 1 base and J lost 0, with 7 bases in between. From germline, CDR1 is SGHTA and CDR2 FQGNSA.